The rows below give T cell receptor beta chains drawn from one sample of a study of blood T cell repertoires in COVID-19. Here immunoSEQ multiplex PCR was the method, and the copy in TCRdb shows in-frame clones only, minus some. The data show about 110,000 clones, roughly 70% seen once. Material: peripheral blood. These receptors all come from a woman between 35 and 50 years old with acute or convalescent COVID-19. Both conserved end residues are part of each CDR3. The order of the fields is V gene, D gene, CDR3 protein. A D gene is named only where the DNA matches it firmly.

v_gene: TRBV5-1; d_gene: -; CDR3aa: CASSLAQDYTGELFF
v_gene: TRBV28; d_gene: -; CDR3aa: CASSFFFWQARNQPQHF
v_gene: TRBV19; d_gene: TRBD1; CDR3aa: CASSPGTVHEQYF
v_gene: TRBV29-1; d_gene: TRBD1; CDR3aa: CSVGDRAGSPLHF
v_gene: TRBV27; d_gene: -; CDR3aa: CASSRSSTGLNSPLHF
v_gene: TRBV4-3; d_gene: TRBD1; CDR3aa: CASSQVATGKGTQYF
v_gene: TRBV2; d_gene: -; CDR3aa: CASKGGYQPQHF
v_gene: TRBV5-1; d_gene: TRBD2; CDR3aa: CASSSLPAGGITNTGELFF
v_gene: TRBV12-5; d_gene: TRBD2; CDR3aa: CASAPGGSTDTQYF
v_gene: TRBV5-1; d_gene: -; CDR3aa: CASRAGAGTDTQYF
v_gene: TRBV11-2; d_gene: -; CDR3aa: CASSPFMNTEAFF
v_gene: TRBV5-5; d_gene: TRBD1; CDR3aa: CASSGRTGSYEQYF
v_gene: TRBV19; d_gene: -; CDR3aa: CASSVVNSNYGYTF
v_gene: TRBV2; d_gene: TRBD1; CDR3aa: CASGLQGSGANVLTF
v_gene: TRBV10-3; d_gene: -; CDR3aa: CAISEGAGSTSLYQPQHF
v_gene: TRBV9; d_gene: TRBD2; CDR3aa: CASSVRGGMETQYF
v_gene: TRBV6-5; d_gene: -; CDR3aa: CASNRDSSAGYEQYF
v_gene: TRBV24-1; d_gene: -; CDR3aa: CATSDPTGNYGYTF
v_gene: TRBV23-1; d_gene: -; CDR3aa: CASSPSRGLGNQPQHF
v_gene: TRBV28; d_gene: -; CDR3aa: CASSLTARSSNEQYF
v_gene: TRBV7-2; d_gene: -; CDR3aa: CASSAGFLKNIQYF
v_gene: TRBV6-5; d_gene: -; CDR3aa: CASTPDRMNYNEQFF
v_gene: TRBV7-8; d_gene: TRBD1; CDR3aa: CASSSGTGGVETQYF
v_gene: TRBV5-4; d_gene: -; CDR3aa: CASSFGFGDLNTEAFF
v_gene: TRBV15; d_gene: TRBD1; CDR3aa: CATSRKGQGPNTGELFF
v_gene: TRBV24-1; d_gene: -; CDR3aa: CATIGGGRDTIYF
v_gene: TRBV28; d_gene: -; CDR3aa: CASRGMRGGSTDTQYF
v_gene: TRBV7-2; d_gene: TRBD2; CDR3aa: CASSITSGGSYNEQFF
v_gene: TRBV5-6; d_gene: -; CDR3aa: CASSLLRGSGYTF
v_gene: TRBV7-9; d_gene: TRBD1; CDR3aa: CASRGDSSPSDTQYF
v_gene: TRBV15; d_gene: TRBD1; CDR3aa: CATSRSPPGTGTDTQYF
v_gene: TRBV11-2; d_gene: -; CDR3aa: CASSLAEGGQPQHF
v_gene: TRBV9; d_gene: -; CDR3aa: CASSPKERISGYGYTF
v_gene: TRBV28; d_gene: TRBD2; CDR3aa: CASSSTGTSGGVASTDTQYF
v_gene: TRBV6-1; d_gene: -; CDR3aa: CASSEEGGAPDTQYF